The 24 T cell receptor beta chains in this list originate from one sample, sequenced in a study of cytomegalovirus exposure and HLA in healthy donors. A multiplex PCR was run with 60 Vbeta primers and 13 Jbeta primers. The protocol was immunoSEQ multiplex PCR, while the TCRdb copy is restricted to in-frame clones and leaves out a portion. The table includes about 180,000 clones, about four fifths detected once. The sample was PBMCs. These receptors all stem from a boy between 2 and 10 years old in good health and CMV-seronegative.

The J gene is TRBJ1-1, the V gene TRBV5-1; tentative D call: TRBD1 (6 bases). Germline loops: CDR1 SGHRS, CDR2 YFSETQ. This CDR3 region has 15 residues. The ends were cut back, 4 bases at V and 1 base at J, with 14 bases in the middle. The DNA of the CDR3 is TGCGCCAGCAGCCTTATGACAGGCTCGAACACTGAAGCTTTCTTT. The encoded protein is CASSLMTGSNTEAFF.

V gene TRBV29-1 combines with J gene TRBJ2-1, with 12 positions matching TRBD2. J gave up 6 bases and V 7 bases, and 4 bases lay outside the gene matches. CDR3 length: 13 residues. Germline V lookup: CDR1 SQVTM, CDR2 ANQGSEA. CDR3: CSDRTSGINEQFF. CDR3 nucleotides: TGCAGCGACCGGACTAGCGGGATCAATGAGCAGTTCTTC.

The chain is built from TRBV12-5 and TRBJ1-1; TRBD1 agrees at 10 bases. J was trimmed by 8 bases and V by 0 bases; bases with no gene match: 9. This CDR3 has 16 residues. Germline CDR1 LGHNT, CDR2 FRNRAP. CDR3 sequence reads: CASGLVLGQGTSEAFF. DNA of the CDR3: TGTGCTAGTGGTTTGGTCTTGGGACAGGGGACCTCCGAAGCTTTCTTT. The entire variable domain, with the rest obtained from reference TRBV12-5 and TRBJ1-1, is as follows: DARVTQTPRHKVTEMGQEVTMRCQPILGHNTVFWYRQTMMQGLELLAYFRNRAPLDDSGMPKDRFSAEMPDATLATLKIQPSEPRDSAVYFCASGLVLGQGTSEAFFGQGTRLTVV.

The rearrangement joins TRBV6-5 to TRBJ2-1; 10 bases align to TRBD2. Germline trimming cut 2 bases from V and 5 bases from J; bases unmatched to any gene: 6. Germline V gene sequence: CDR1 MNHEY, CDR2 SVGAGI. The CDR3 extends over 16 amino acids. CDR3 nucleotides: TGTGCCAGCAGTTACCCCCGGACTAGCGGCAACAATGAGCAGTTCTTC. Translated, it gives CASSYPRTSGNNEQFF.

V usage is TRBV5-1 and J usage is TRBJ2-1, with D perhaps matching TRBD2 (6 bases). Germline CDR1 SGHRS, CDR2 YFSETQ. CDR3 length: 15 residues. Trimming stripped 3 bases from V and 8 bases from J, with 18 bases between. The CDR3 bases are TGCGCCAGCAGCTCAACCGGGACTGGGGGATATGAGCAGTTCTTC. Encoded protein: CASSSTGTGGYEQFF.

The rearrangement uses TRBV5-1 and TRBJ2-5; TRBD1 agrees at 11 bases. The J segment lost 2 bases and the V segment lost 4 bases, leaving 7 bases of the junction unmatched. Germline CDR1 reads SGHRS; CDR2 reads YFSETQ. The CDR3 is made up of 16 amino acids. The CDR3 DNA reads TGCGCCAGCAGCCTATGGACAGGGGGCGAACAAGAGACCCAGTACTTC. Translating gives CASSLWTGGEQETQYF.

V gene TRBV10-1 combines with J gene TRBJ2-2; 7 nucleotides agree with TRBD1. Losses at the gene ends were 6 bases for V and 8 bases for J; bases not matched to a gene: 15. This CDR3 contains 16 residues. Germline values: CDR1 WNHNN, CDR2 SYGVQD (reference sequence). The CDR3 sequence: CASRAGTVLEGGELFF. CDR3 bases: TGCGCCAGCAGGGCCGGGACAGTCCTCGAAGGGGGGGAGCTGTTTTTT.

The chain has TRBV4-1 and TRBJ1-3, with a tentative D call TRBD1 (5 bases). The germline V and J ends were trimmed by 1 base and 0 bases, with 13 bases remaining between them. CDR3 size: 17 residues. The germline CDR1 and CDR2 sequences are MGHRA and YSYEKL. In DNA form, the CDR3 reads TGCGCCAGCAGCCAAGTTCCGACAGCGAACTCTGGAAACACCATATATTTT. Its protein is CASSQVPTANSGNTIYF.

This rearrangement joins TRBV18 to TRBJ1-2, with D possibly matching TRBD1 (5 bases). Trimming cost V 1 base and J 6 bases, with 18 bases left between them. The CDR3 contains 16 residues. Germline V gene lookup returns CDR1 KGHSH and CDR2 LQKENI. The CDR3 protein is CASSPRGQNLMDGYTF. CDR3 sequence (DNA): TGTGCCAGCTCACCACGGGGCCAGAACTTAATGGATGGCTACACCTTC.

This clone was observed a few times. V gene TRBV4-2 combines with J gene TRBJ2-5; D is undetermined. Germline CDR1 and CDR2: LGHNA and YNFKEQ. The CDR3 covers 14 residues. V was shortened by 2 bases and J by 2 bases, with 9 bases between the two germline ends. CDR3 residues: CASSQSRIQETQYF. The CDR3 coding sequence is TGTGCCAGCAGCCAATCTAGGATTCAAGAGACCCAGTACTTC.

The chain uses TRBV4-2 and TRBJ2-5; D call uncertain. CDR3 size: 12 residues. V lost 1 base, J lost 6 bases, and 6 bases lay in between. Germline loops: CDR1 LGHNA, CDR2 YNFKEQ. The CDR3 protein is CASSQGAQTQYF. The DNA of the CDR3 is TGTGCCAGCAGCCAAGGGGCGCAGACCCAGTACTTC.

The chain recombines TRBV11-1 with TRBJ2-2; 10 bases fit TRBD1. Unmatched junction bases numbered 12, after V lost 7 bases and J lost 1 base. In germline, CDR1 is SGHAT, CDR2 FQDESV (reference sequence). The CDR3 runs to 18 residues. CDR3 protein: CASNPTGGPSWNTGELFF. The CDR3 coding sequence is TGTGCCAGCAACCCGACAGGGGGCCCCAGCTGGAACACCGGGGAGCTGTTTTTT.

This clone was seen a single time. The V call is TRBV4-2, the J call TRBJ2-2; 12 positions agree with TRBD1. V dropped 5 bases and J dropped 6; count of bases not matched to a gene: 4. Germline lookup yields CDR1 LGHNA and CDR2 YNFKEQ. The CDR3 sequence is 15 residues long. CDR3 DNA sequence: TGTGCCAGCAGCACCGGGACAGGGGGCGCCGGGGAGCTGTTTTTT. Translated: CASSTGTGGAGELFF.

The J gene is TRBJ1-1, the V gene TRBV6-5; 9 bases match TRBD1. The CDR3 is made up of 16 amino acids. Germline V gene lookup returns CDR1 MNHEY and CDR2 SVGAGI. V gave up 0 bases and J gave up 0 bases; unmatched junction bases: 2. This CDR3 reads CASSYSGTGMNTEAFF. Here the CDR3 DNA reads TGTGCCAGCAGTTACTCAGGGACAGGGATGAACACTGAAGCTTTCTTT.

The V and J genes are TRBV28 and TRBJ2-7; tentatively, D is TRBD2 (5 bases). The germline V and J ends were trimmed by 5 bases and 1 base, with 15 bases remaining between them. The length of the CDR3 is 15 residues. Per germline, CDR1 MDHEN and CDR2 SYDVKM. In nucleotides, the CDR3 is TGTGCCAGCAGTCGATCCGGGGTGAAGTCCTACGAGCAGTACTTC. This sequence encodes CASSRSGVKSYEQYF.

In DNA, the CDR3 is TGTGCCAGTAGTGCCAGGGAAGCGCTCGAGCAGTACTTC. Its translation: CASSAREALEQYF. This chain links TRBV19 with TRBJ2-7; a weak D match, TRBD1 (5 bases). The CDR3 spans 13 residues. V lost 5 bases and J lost 6, with 14 bases in between. The germline V gene encodes CDR1 LNHDA and CDR2 SQIVND (reference sequence).

The chain combines TRBV4-1 with TRBJ2-5, with D perhaps matching TRBD2 (5 bases). Germline lookup yields CDR1 MGHRA and CDR2 YSYEKL. This CDR3 is built from 13 residues. Trimming removed 1 base from V and 5 bases from J, with 8 bases in between. The CDR3, as DNA: TGCGCCAGCAGCCAAGTTTCGGGGGAGACCCAGTACTTC. It specifies CASSQVSGETQYF.

This clone was detected only once. V and J are TRBV5-4 and TRBJ1-1; 7 positions agree with TRBD1. V dropped 2 bases and J dropped 1; count of bases not matched to a gene: 2. CDR3 length equals 14 residues. The germline V gene has CDR1 SGHNT and CDR2 YYREEE (reference sequence). As DNA, the CDR3 is TGTGCCAGCAGCTTTCGACAGGGGAACACTGAAGCTTTCTTT. This codes for CASSFRQGNTEAFF.

The genes are TRBV5-5 and TRBJ2-7, with 8 bases aligning to TRBD1. Germline CDR1 reads SGHKS; CDR2 reads YYEKEE (reference sequence). This CDR3 spans 13 amino acids. The V and J ends lost 0 bases and 6 bases, in that order; junction bases with no gene match: 2. In nucleotides, the CDR3 is TGTGCCAGCAGCTTGGCCAGGGGGCGCGAGCAGTACTTC. Its protein is CASSLARGREQYF.

The chain combines TRBV7-3 with TRBJ2-7; the D is unclear. V was shortened by 1 base and J by 5 bases, with 9 bases between the two germline ends. Germline CDR1 is SGHTA and CDR2 is FQGTGA. This CDR3 has 13 residues. The CDR3 spells CASSLNPWHEQYF. Written as DNA, the CDR3 is TGTGCCAGCAGCTTAAATCCCTGGCACGAGCAGTACTTC.

The chain couples TRBV7-8 to TRBJ1-5; maybe TRBD1 (5 bases). V dropped 5 bases and J dropped 7 bases, with 9 bases sitting between them. Germline-derived CDR1 and CDR2 are SGHVS and FQNEAQ. There are 12 residues in the CDR3. The CDR3 DNA follows: TGTGCCAGCAGCGCAGGGCTCCAGCCCCAGCATTTT. It encodes CASSAGLQPQHF.

Here the CDR3 DNA reads TGTGCCAGCAGCTGGTATAGCGGGACTTGGGGAGAGACCCAGTACTTC. Protein sequence: CASSWYSGTWGETQYF. The chain combines TRBV7-8 with TRBJ2-5; TRBD2 matches at 8 bases. The junction had 11 bases not matched to a gene; V was cut back by 4 bases and J by 4 bases. Germline-derived CDR1 and CDR2 are SGHVS and FQNEAQ. The CDR3 contains 16 residues.

The chain uses TRBV5-8 and TRBJ1-4, with 10 bases that match TRBD1. V was pared by 2 bases and J by 8 bases, with 12 bases of the junction left unmatched. The CDR3 extends over 17 amino acids. Germline assignment: CDR1 SGHTS and CDR2 YDEGEE. The DNA of the CDR3 is TGTGCCAGCAGCTTTTATCGTTCTGGGACAGGGGCCGAAAAACTGTTTTTT. The encoded protein is CASSFYRSGTGAEKLFF.

The chain carries TRBV21-1 and TRBJ1-5; TRBD1 is taken as the D call from the table, unchecked against the DNA. TRBV21-1 is a listed pseudogene. The CDR3 runs to 17 residues. The CDR3: CASSKGLNRNSNQPQHF. CDR3 DNA: TGTGCCAGCAGCAAAGGCCTCAACAGGAATAGCAATCAGCCCCAGCATTTT.